This TCR beta chain was recovered during a study of T cells in Graves' hyperthyroidism and ophthalmopathy. This clonotype was detected ten times or more. Blood from later-ophthalmopathy patients was taken at first hyperthyroidism diagnosis. It was RNA transcripts that yielded the amplified TCR beta CDR3 regions. HTBI primers were the set used in a first-round RT-PCR of the TCR CDR3. TCRdb passed the multiplex PCR reads through MiXCR, listing each CDR3 protein once. The data contain under 300,000 distinct CDR3 sequences, approximately 14% of them singletons. The length of the CDR3 is 11 residues. V was trimmed by 8 bases and J by 6 bases, leaving 9 bases between them.

The source is a woman aged 45-60 years with Graves' hyperthyroidism that later progressed to Graves' ophthalmopathy. The V and J genes are TRBV12-3 or TRBV12-4 and TRBJ2-3, with a possible D match to TRBD1 (5 bases). Sequenced sample: blood. CDR3 DNA sequence: TGTGCCAGCGGCAAGGGGGATACGCAGTATTTT. It is translated as CASGKGDTQYF.